This T cell receptor beta chain came from a study of CD4 T cells in relation to SARS-CoV-2 and coronaviruses. Trimming cost V 1 base and J 5 bases, with 15 bases left between them. The CDR3 contains 15 residues. Germline V gives CDR1 SGHRS, CDR2 YFSETQ. Before the COVID-19 pandemic, during about 2010-2018, CD4+ T cells were taken from unexposed donors. The cells were cultured for over eight days before CD4+ T cells were isolated. Sequencing was performed with immunoSEQ multiplex PCR; in TCRdb, only in-frame clones are kept and a portion is missing. The data contain 20,000 to 25,000 clones, over 60% of them singletons. Points on this clone: The antigen is not known.

The rearrangement uses TRBV5-1 and TRBJ1-1; no definite D call. Input material: CD4+ T cells from PBMCs, cultured in vitro. The TCR comes from a human donor in good health. This CDR3 is CASSLPDVGNTEAFF. For the CDR3, the DNA is TGCGCCAGCAGCTTGCCGGACGTGGGCAATACTGAAGCTTTCTTT. The full variable domain, completed using reference TRBV5-1 and TRBJ1-1, is KAGVTQTPRYLIKTRGQQVTLSCSPISGHRSVSWYQQTPGQGLQFLFEYFSETQRNKGNFPGRFSGRQFSNSRSEMNVSTLELGDSALYLCASSLPDVGNTEAFFGQGTRLTVV.